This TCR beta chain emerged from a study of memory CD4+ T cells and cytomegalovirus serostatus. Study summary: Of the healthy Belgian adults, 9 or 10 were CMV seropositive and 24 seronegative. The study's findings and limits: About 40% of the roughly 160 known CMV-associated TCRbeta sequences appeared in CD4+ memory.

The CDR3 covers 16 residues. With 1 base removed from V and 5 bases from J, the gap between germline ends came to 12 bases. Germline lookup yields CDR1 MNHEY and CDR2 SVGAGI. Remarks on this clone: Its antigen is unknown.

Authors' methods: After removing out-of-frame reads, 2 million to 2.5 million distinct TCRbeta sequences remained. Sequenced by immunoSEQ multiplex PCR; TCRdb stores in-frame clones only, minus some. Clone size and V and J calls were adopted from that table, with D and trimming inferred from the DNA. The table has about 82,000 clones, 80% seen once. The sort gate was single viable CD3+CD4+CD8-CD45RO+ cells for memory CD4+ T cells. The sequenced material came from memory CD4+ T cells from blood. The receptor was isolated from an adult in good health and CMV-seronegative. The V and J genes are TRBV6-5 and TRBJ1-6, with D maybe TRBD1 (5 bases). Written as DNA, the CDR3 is TGTGCCAGCAGTTACTTCCTTCAGGGAGATAATTCACCCCTCCACTTT. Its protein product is CASSYFLQGDNSPLHF.